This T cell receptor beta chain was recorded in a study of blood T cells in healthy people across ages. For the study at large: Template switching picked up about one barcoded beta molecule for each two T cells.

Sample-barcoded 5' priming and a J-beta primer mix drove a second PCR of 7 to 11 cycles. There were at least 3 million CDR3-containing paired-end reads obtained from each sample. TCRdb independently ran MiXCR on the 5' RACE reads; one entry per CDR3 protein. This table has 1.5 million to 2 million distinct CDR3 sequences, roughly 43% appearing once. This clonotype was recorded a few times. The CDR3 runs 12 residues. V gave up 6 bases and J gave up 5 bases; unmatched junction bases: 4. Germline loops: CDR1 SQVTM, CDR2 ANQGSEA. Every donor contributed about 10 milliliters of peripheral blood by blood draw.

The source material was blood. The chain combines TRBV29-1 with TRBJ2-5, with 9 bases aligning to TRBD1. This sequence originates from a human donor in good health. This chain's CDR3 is CSVGTGIETQYF. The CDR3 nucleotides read TGCAGCGTCGGGACAGGGATCGAGACCCAGTACTTC.